This TCR beta chain was recovered during a study of cytomegalovirus exposure and HLA in healthy donors. This CDR3 has 15 residues. Germline CDR1 and CDR2: SNHLY and FYNNEI. J gave up 5 bases and V 5 bases, and 5 bases lay outside the gene matches. The PCR used 60 Vbeta and 13 Jbeta primers. Clones were read by immunoSEQ multiplex PCR, and TCRdb kept only the in-frame ones, dropping some. This table holds 85,000 to 90,000 clones, around 89% found once. The receptor was isolated from a man aged 18 to 30 in good health and CMV-seronegative. The rearrangement joins TRBV2 to TRBJ2-1; 11 nucleotides align to TRBD2. The sample comprised PBMCs. The CDR3 DNA reads as TGTGCCAGCAGTCGCGGGACTAGCGGTAACAATGAGCAGTTCTTC. Its protein product is CASSRGTSGNNEQFF.